The 13 T cell receptor beta chains given below trace back to one sample, sequenced in a study of CD8 T cells in ankylosing spondylitis. Whole-study findings and limits: In ankylosing spondylitis blood, a motif of roughly 8 highly homologous TCR beta variants appeared characteristic.

TCRdb itself ran the 5' RACE reads through MiXCR, one entry per CDR3 protein. The table records approximately 520,000 distinct CDR3 sequences, roughly 5.2% of them present only once. Their antigens are not known. The sequencing input was blood, either unsorted or a sorted T cell fraction (not recorded which). These receptors all stem from a male donor with ankylosing spondylitis.

This clonotype was picked up a small number of times. The rearrangement links TRBV11-3 to TRBJ2-5; D remains ambiguous. V was clipped by 1 base and J by 5 bases, with 5 bases between them. Germline CDR1 and CDR2: SGHNT and YENEEA. The CDR3 sequence is 12 residues long. The CDR3 is CASSLGFETQYF. CDR3 bases: TGTGCCAGCAGCTTAGGCTTTGAGACCCAGTACTTC.

This clonotype appeared many times. The chain is built from TRBV4-3 and TRBJ2-7; a possible D gene is TRBD1 (8 bases). Trimming took off 4 bases at V and 3 bases at J, with 16 bases between the two ends. This CDR3 is built from 15 residues. From germline, CDR1 is LGHNA and CDR2 YSLEER. In DNA form, the CDR3 reads TGCGCCAGCAGCCGGGAGGGACAGGCGAACTACGAGCAGTACTTC. Protein product: CASSREGQANYEQYF.

This clonotype was seen many times. The rearrangement links TRBV4-2 to TRBJ2-3, with 9 bases fitting TRBD1. CDR3 size: 16 residues. Germline assignment: CDR1 LGHNA and CDR2 YNFKEQ. The trim removed 1 base at V and 4 bases at J, leaving 6 bases unmatched. CDR3 sequence reads: CASSQGRDRVADTQYF. CDR3 nucleotide sequence: TGTGCCAGCAGCCAAGGGCGGGACAGGGTAGCAGATACGCAGTATTTT.

This clonotype was seen a few times. This chain connects TRBV28 to TRBJ2-3, with a tentative D call TRBD2 (6 bases). CDR3 length equals 18 residues. V was pared by 2 bases and J by 4 bases, with 22 bases between. CDR1 and CDR2 (germline): MDHEN, SYDVKM. CDR3 bases: TGTGCCAGCAGTTTAACCCGGGGGAGGTCCTCTACGTCAGATACGCAGTATTTT. Encoded protein: CASSLTRGRSSTSDTQYF.

This clonotype was seen at least ten times. A junction boundary mismatches the germline segment, possibly from a read error. The chain couples TRBV12-3 or TRBV12-4 to TRBJ1-1; no clear D. This CDR3 is 11 amino acids long. Here the CDR3 DNA reads TGTGCCAGCAATTTAAGGACTGAAGCTTTCTTT. Its protein product is CASNLRTEAFF.

This clonotype occurred many times. The rearrangement joins TRBV4-2 to TRBJ2-7, with unresolved D. Germline V gene sequence: CDR1 LGHNA, CDR2 YNFKEQ. V shed 0 bases and J shed 4 bases, with 13 bases lying between them. The CDR3 spans 15 residues. As DNA, the CDR3 is TGTGCCAGCAGCCAAGATCCCACCCTCTGGTACGAGCAGTACTTC. As protein: CASSQDPTLWYEQYF.

This clonotype showed up many times. The chain links TRBV5-1 to TRBJ2-3, with 11 positions matching TRBD2. V gave up 4 bases and J gave up 2 bases; unmatched junction bases: 12. This CDR3 region has 18 residues. CDR1 and CDR2 (germline): SGHRS, YFSETQ. CDR3 amino acids: CASSTSFGLAGFTDTQYF. CDR3 sequence (DNA): TGCGCCAGCAGCACCTCCTTCGGACTAGCGGGCTTCACAGATACGCAGTATTTT.

Comments on this clonotype: This could be a read error, since a much larger clone is one nucleotide away. The chain recombines TRBV7-2 with TRBJ1-5; 9 bases match TRBD1. The germline CDR1 and CDR2 sequences are SGHTA and FQGNSA. This CDR3 is built from 13 residues. The CDR3 protein is CASSWDRAQHQHF. The CDR3 DNA reads as TGTGCCAGCAGCTGGGACAGGGCCCAGCACCAGCATTTT.

This clonotype was detected many times. V gene TRBV11-2 combines with J gene TRBJ2-1; no clear D gene. CDR3 length equals 16 residues. Germline lookup yields CDR1 SGHAT and CDR2 FQNNGV. The V end lost 2 bases, the J end lost 3 bases, and 14 bases lay between the germline ends. CDR3 nucleotide sequence: TGTGCCAGCAGCTTATGGGTACCCGGGTACTACAATGAGCAGTTCTTC. It encodes CASSLWVPGYYNEQFF. The full variable domain, in which reference TRBV11-2 and TRBJ2-1 provide the parts outside the CDR3, is EAGVAQSPRYKIIEKRQSVAFWCNPISGHATLYWYQQILGQGPKLLIQFQNNGVVDDSQLPKDRFSAERLKGVDSTLKIQPAKLEDSAVYLCASSLWVPGYYNEQFFGPGTRLTVL.

This clonotype has at least ten counts. The CDR3, as DNA: TGTGCCAGCAGTCCCACGCTGGGGTTGGCAAACGCGCCCTACGAGCAGTACTTC. This translates into CASSPTLGLANAPYEQYF. This chain uses TRBV12-3 or TRBV12-4 with TRBJ2-7; D is unresolved. V lost 5 bases and J lost 2, with 25 bases in between. This CDR3 spans 18 amino acids.

This clonotype was counted at least ten times. The rearrangement joins TRBV11-2 to TRBJ2-1; D gene ambiguous. Germline CDR1 reads SGHAT; CDR2 reads FQNNGV. CDR3 size: 11 residues. V was shortened by 5 bases and J by 10 bases, with 9 bases between the two germline ends. The CDR3 sequence: CASSPYIEQFF. The CDR3 DNA reads as TGTGCCAGCAGCCCATACATCGAGCAGTTCTTC.

This chain connects TRBV27 to TRBJ2-5; 7 bases fit TRBD1. This CDR3 contains 14 residues. In germline, CDR1 is MNHEY, CDR2 SMNVEV (reference sequence). The trim removed 5 bases at V and 7 bases at J, leaving 10 bases unmatched. The CDR3 nucleotides are TGTGCCAGCAGTCCGACAGGGCTCGTCGGGACCCAGTACTTC. Amino acid sequence: CASSPTGLVGTQYF.

This clonotype was observed many times. The rearrangement links TRBV7-9 to TRBJ2-7; D unresolved. Germline V gives CDR1 SEHNR, CDR2 FQNEAQ (reference sequence). The CDR3 spans 12 residues. Trimming removed 5 bases at V and 7 bases at J, with 12 bases between. CDR3: CASSEDREEQYF. The CDR3 coding sequence is TGTGCCAGCAGCGAGGACCGCGAGGAGCAGTACTTC.